Detailed here is one T cell receptor beta chain. The data stem from a study of T cell repertoires in cytomegalovirus infection. The trim removed 6 bases at V and 2 bases at J, leaving 8 bases unmatched. The CDR3 contains 14 residues. CDR1 is SQVTM and CDR2 is ANQGSEA in the germline V gene. MiXCR, applied by TCRdb to the reads, yields one record per CDR3 protein. Counted here are approximately 550,000 distinct CDR3 sequences, more than 15% occurring once; the ten biggest clones make up under 30%. The rearrangement uses TRBV29-1 and TRBJ2-5; 8 bases align to TRBD1. The specimen was CD8+ T cells from PBMCs. The origin of this receptor is a human donor in good health (CMV status not recorded). Some clones in this sample may be carry-over from other donors' samples. The CDR3 here is CSVPGTGAQETQYF. The CDR3 coding sequence is TGCAGCGTACCCGGGACAGGAGCACAAGAGACCCAGTACTTC.